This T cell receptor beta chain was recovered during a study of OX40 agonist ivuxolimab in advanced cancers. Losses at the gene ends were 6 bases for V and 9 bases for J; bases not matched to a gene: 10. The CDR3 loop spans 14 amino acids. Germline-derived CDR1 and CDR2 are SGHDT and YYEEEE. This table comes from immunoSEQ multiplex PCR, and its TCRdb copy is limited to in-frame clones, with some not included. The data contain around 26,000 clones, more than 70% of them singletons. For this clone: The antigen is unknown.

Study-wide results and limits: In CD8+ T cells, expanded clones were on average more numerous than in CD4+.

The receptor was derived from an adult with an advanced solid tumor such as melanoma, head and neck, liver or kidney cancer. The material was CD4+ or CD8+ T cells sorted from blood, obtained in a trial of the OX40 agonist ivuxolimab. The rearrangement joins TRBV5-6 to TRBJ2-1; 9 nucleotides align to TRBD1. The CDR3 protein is CASNRGQGLGEQFF. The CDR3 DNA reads TGTGCCAGCAACCGGGGACAGGGTTTGGGTGAGCAGTTCTTC.